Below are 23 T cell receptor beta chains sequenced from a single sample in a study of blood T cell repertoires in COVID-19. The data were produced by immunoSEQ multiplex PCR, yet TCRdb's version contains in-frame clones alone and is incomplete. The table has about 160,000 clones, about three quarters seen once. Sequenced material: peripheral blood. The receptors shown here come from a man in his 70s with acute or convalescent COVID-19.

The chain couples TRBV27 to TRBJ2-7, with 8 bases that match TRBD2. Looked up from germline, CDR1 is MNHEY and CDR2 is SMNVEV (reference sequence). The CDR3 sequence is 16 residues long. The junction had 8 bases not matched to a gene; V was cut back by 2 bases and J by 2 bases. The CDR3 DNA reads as TGTGCCAGCAGTTTAGGACTAGCCGCGCCAACCTACGAGCAGTACTTC. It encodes CASSLGLAAPTYEQYF.

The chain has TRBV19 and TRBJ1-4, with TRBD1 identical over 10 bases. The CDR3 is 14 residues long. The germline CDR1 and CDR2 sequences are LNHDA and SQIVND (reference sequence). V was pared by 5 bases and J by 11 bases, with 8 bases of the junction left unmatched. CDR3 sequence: CASSSGTGVVKLFF. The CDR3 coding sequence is TGTGCCAGTAGTTCTGGGACAGGGGTGGTTAAACTGTTTTTT.

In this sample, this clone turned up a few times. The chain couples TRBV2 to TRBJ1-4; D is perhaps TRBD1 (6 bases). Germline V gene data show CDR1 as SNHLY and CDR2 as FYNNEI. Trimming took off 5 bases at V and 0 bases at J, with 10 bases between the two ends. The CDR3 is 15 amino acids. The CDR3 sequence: CASSLQGSTNEKLFF. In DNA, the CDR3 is TGTGCCAGCAGTTTACAGGGCTCAACTAATGAAAAACTGTTTTTT.

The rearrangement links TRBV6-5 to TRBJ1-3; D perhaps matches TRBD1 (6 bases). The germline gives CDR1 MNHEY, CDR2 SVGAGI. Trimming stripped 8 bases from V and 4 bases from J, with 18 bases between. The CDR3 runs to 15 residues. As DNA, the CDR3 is TGTGCCAGCTCCCAGGGGCGAATTTCAGGAAACACCATATATTTT. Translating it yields CASSQGRISGNTIYF.

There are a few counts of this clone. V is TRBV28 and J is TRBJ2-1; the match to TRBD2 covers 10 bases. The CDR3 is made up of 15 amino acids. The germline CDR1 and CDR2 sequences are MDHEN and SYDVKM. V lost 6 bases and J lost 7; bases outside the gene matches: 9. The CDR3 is CASRGLAAVKNEQFF. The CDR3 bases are TGTGCCAGCAGAGGACTAGCGGCCGTTAAGAATGAGCAGTTCTTC.

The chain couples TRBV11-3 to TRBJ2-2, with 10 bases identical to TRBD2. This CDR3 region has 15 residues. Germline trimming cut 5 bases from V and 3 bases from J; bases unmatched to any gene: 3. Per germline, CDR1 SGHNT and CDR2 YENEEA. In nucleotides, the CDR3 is TGTGCCAGCAGCCAGACTAGCGGGCACACCGGGGAGCTGTTTTTT. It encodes CASSQTSGHTGELFF.

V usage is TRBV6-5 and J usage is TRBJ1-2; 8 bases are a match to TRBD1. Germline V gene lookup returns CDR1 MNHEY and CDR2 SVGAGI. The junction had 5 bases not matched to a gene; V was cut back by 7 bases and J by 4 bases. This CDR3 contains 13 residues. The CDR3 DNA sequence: TGTGCCAGCAAGATCGACAGGGGCTATGGCTACACCTTC. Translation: CASKIDRGYGYTF.

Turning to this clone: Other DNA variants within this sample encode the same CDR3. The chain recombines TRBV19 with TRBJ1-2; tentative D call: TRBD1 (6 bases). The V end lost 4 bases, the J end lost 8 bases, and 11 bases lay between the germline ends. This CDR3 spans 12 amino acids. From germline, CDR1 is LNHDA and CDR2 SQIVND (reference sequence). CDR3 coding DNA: TGTGCCAGTAGTAACAGACAGGAGGGCTACACCTTC. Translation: CASSNRQEGYTF. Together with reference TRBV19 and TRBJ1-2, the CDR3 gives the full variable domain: DGGITQSPKYLFRKEGQNVTLSCEQNLNHDAMYWYRQDPGQGLRLIYYSQIVNDFQKGDIAEGYSVSREKKESFPLTVTSAQKNPTAFYLCASSNRQEGYTFGSGTRLTVV.

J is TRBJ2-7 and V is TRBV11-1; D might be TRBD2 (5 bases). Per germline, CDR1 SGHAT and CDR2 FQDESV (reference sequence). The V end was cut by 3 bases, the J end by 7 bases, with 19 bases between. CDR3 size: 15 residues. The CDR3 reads CASSFPGYLPGEQYF. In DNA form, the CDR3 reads TGTGCCAGCAGCTTCCCGGGTTATCTACCGGGGGAGCAGTACTTC.

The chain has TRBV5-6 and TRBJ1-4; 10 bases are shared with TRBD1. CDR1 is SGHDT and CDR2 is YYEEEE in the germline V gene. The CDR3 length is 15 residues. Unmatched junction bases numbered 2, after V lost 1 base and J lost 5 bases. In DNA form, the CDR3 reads TGTGCCAGCAGCTTGAAGGGACAGGGGAATGAAAAACTGTTTTTT. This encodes CASSLKGQGNEKLFF.

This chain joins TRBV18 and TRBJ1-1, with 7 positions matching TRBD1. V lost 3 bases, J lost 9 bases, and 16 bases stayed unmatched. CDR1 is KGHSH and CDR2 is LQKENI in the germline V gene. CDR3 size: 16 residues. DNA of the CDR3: TGTGCCAGCTCACCGAAATTGGCTGGGACAGACAGAAAAGCTTTCTTT. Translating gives CASSPKLAGTDRKAFF.

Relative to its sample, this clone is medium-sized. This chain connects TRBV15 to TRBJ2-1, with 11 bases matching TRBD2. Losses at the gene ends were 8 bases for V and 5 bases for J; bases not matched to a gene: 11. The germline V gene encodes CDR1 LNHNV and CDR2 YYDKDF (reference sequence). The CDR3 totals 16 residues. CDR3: CATAYSLAGGDNEQFF. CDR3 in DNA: TGTGCCACCGCATACTCGCTAGCGGGGGGTGACAATGAGCAGTTCTTC.

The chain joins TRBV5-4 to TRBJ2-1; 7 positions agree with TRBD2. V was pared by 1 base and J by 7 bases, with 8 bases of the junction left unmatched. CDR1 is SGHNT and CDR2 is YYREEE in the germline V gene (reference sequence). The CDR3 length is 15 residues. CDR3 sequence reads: CASSLPQRGSNEQFF. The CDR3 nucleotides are TGTGCCAGCAGCTTGCCGCAGCGGGGCTCGAATGAGCAGTTCTTC.

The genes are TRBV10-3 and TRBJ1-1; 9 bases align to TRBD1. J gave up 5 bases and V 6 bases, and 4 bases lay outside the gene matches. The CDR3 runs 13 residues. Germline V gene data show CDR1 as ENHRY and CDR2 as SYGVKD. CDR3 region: CAISQDRGTEAFF. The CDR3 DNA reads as TGTGCCATCAGCCAGGACAGGGGAACTGAAGCTTTCTTT.

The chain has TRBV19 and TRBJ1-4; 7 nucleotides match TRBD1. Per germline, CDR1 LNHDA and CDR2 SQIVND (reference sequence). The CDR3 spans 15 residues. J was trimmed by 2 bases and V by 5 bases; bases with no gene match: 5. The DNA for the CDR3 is TGTGCCAGTAGTGGACAGGACCAGACTAATGAAAAACTGTTTTTT. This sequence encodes CASSGQDQTNEKLFF.

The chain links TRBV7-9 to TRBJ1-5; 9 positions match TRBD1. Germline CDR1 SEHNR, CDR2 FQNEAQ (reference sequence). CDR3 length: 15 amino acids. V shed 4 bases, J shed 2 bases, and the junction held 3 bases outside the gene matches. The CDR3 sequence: CASSYTGGGNQPQHF. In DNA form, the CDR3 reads TGTGCCAGCAGCTATACAGGGGGCGGCAATCAGCCCCAGCATTTT.

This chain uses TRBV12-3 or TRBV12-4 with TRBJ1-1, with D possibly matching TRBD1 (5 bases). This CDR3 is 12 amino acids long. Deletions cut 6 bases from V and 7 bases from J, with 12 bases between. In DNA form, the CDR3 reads TGTGCCAGCAGAAAACAGGACTATGAAGCTTTCTTT. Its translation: CASRKQDYEAFF.

The CDR3 DNA reads as TGTGCTAGTGGTTTACTGGGACAGCTATACGAGCAGTACTTC. Residues: CASGLLGQLYEQYF. This rearrangement joins TRBV12-5 to TRBJ2-7, with 7 bases fitting TRBD1. Germline assignment: CDR1 LGHNT and CDR2 FRNRAP. The CDR3 extends over 14 amino acids. V lost 3 bases, J lost 4 bases, and 6 bases stayed unmatched.

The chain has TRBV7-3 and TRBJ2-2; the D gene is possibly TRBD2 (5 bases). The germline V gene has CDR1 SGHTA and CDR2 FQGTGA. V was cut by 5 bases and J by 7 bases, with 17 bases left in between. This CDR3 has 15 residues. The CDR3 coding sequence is TGTGCCAGCAGCCGCAAATTAGAGGCGGGCGGGGAGCTGTTTTTT. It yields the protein CASSRKLEAGGELFF.

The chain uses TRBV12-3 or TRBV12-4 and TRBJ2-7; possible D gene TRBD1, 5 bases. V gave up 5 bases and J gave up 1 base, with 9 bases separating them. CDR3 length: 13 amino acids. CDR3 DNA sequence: TGTGCCAGCAGTAAGACAGAGTCCTACGAGCAGTACTTC. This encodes CASSKTESYEQYF.

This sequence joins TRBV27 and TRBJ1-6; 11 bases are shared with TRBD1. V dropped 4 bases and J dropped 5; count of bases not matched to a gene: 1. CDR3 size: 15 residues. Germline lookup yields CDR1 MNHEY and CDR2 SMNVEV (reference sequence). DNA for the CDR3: TGTGCCAGCAGTTGGGACAGGGGGGATAATTCACCCCTCCACTTT. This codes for CASSWDRGDNSPLHF.

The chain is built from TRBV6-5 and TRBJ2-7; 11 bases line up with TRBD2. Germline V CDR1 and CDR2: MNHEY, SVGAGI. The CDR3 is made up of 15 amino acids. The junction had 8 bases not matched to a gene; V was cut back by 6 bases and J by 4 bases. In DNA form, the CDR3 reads TGTGCCAGCAGCCCGACTAGCGGGACCCTTTACGAGCAGTACTTC. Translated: CASSPTSGTLYEQYF.

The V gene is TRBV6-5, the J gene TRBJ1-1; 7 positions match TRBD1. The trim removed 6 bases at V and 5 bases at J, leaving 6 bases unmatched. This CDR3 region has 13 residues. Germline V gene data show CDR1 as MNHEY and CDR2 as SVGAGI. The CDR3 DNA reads TGTGCCAGCAGAGTACAGGGGAGAACTGAAGCTTTCTTT. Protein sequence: CASRVQGRTEAFF.